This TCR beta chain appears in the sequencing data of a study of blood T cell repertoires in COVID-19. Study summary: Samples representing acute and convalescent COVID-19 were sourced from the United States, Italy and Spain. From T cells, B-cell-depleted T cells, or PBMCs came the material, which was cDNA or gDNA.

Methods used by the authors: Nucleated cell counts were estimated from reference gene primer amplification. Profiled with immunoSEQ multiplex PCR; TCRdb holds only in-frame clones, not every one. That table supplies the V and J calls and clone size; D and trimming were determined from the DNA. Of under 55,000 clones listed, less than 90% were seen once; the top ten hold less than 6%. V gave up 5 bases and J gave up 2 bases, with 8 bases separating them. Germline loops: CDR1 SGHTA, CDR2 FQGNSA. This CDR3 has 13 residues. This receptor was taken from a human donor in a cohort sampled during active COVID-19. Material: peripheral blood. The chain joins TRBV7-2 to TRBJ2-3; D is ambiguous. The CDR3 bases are TGTGCCAGCAGCACGCTACCCACAGATACGCAGTATTTT. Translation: CASSTLPTDTQYF.